These T cell receptor beta chains were read from a single sample in a study of blood T cell repertoires in COVID-19. Only in-frame clones appear in the TCRdb table, and some are missing; sequencing was by immunoSEQ multiplex PCR. Of about 160,000 clones listed, about 80% were seen once; the top ten hold roughly 20%. The specimen sequenced was peripheral blood. Receptors were obtained from a woman older than 75 with acute or convalescent COVID-19. CDR3s include the opening cysteine and the closing phenylalanine or tryptophan. A D gene is named only where the DNA matches it firmly. A row's size may be missing; if present it is once, few, many or a size class.

v_call: TRBV9
d_call: TRBD2
j_call: TRBJ2-1
clone_size: -
cdr3_nt: TGTGCCAGCAGCGTATTCAGCTCTAGCGGCAATGAGCAGTTCTTC
cdr3_aa: CASSVFSSSGNEQFF

v_call: TRBV27
d_call: TRBD2
j_call: TRBJ2-3
clone_size: -
cdr3_nt: TGTGCCAGCAGTTCCCTGACTAGCGGGACACGAGATACGCAGTATTTT
cdr3_aa: CASSSLTSGTRDTQYF

v_call: TRBV6-5
d_call: TRBD1
j_call: TRBJ2-7
clone_size: -
cdr3_nt: TGTGCCAGCAGTATCGACAGGGGGTCGTCCGCCGAGCAGTACTTC
cdr3_aa: CASSIDRGSSAEQYF

v_call: TRBV3-1/TRBV3-2
d_call: -
j_call: TRBJ1-4
clone_size: -
cdr3_nt: TGTGCCAGCAGCCAAGATCAATCGGGGGTCGGTGAAAAACTGTTTTTT
cdr3_aa: CASSQDQSGVGEKLFF

v_call: TRBV5-6
d_call: TRBD1
j_call: TRBJ2-7
clone_size: -
cdr3_nt: TGTGCCAGCAGCGGTCTGACAGGGCGGCACGAGCAGTACTTC
cdr3_aa: CASSGLTGRHEQYF

v_call: TRBV7-9
d_call: TRBD2
j_call: TRBJ2-1
clone_size: -
cdr3_nt: TGTGCCAGCAGCTCCAGCGGGAGGGGTAATGAGCAGTTCTTC
cdr3_aa: CASSSSGRGNEQFF

v_call: TRBV7-9
d_call: -
j_call: TRBJ1-1
clone_size: -
cdr3_nt: TGTGCCAGCAGCTTCGAGGTGAACACTGAAGCTTTCTTT
cdr3_aa: CASSFEVNTEAFF

v_call: TRBV25-1
d_call: TRBD1
j_call: TRBJ2-1
clone_size: -
cdr3_nt: TGTGCCAGCAGTGAATATCAGGGGGAATCCTACAATGAGCAGTTCTTC
cdr3_aa: CASSEYQGESYNEQFF

v_call: TRBV30
d_call: TRBD2
j_call: TRBJ2-5
clone_size: -
cdr3_nt: TGTGCCTGGAGGGCTAGCGGATCTGAGACCCAGTACTTC
cdr3_aa: CAWRASGSETQYF

v_call: TRBV7-9
d_call: -
j_call: TRBJ2-7
clone_size: -
cdr3_nt: TGTGCCAGCAGTTCACTAGACCTCGGGGACGAGCAGTACTTC
cdr3_aa: CASSSLDLGDEQYF

v_call: TRBV18
d_call: -
j_call: TRBJ2-2
clone_size: -
cdr3_nt: TGTGCCAGCTCACCACCAGCTAGCCTGAACACCGGGGAGCTGTTTTTT
cdr3_aa: CASSPPASLNTGELFF

v_call: TRBV19
d_call: -
j_call: TRBJ2-1
clone_size: -
cdr3_nt: TGTGCCAGTAGTATGAGAACGATCTACAATGAGCAGTTCTTC
cdr3_aa: CASSMRTIYNEQFF

v_call: TRBV30
d_call: TRBD2
j_call: TRBJ2-7
clone_size: few
cdr3_nt: TGTGCCTGGACCGAAAGGTCTTCGCGGGAGATTTACGAGCAGTACTTC
cdr3_aa: CAWTERSSREIYEQYF

v_call: TRBV7-2
d_call: TRBD2
j_call: TRBJ2-1
clone_size: -
cdr3_nt: TGTGCCAGCAGCTTAGTGACGGGGGGGTTAAACCAGCAGTTCTTC
cdr3_aa: CASSLVTGGLNQQFF

v_call: TRBV14
d_call: TRBD2
j_call: TRBJ2-1
clone_size: -
cdr3_nt: TGTGCCAGCAGCCAAGGGCTAGCGGGAGGCGGAAGGAATGAGCAGTTCTTC
cdr3_aa: CASSQGLAGGGRNEQFF

v_call: TRBV5-1
d_call: TRBD1
j_call: TRBJ1-4
clone_size: few
cdr3_nt: TGCGCCAGCAGCGAACTGACAGGGGCTAATGAAAAACTGTTTTTT
cdr3_aa: CASSELTGANEKLFF

v_call: TRBV4-1
d_call: -
j_call: TRBJ2-4
clone_size: -
cdr3_nt: TGCGCCAGCAGCCACAGAGAGGGCATTCAGTACTTC
cdr3_aa: CASSHREGIQYF

v_call: TRBV7-9
d_call: -
j_call: TRBJ1-4
clone_size: once
cdr3_nt: TGTGCCAGCAGCCCTAGACAGGCGAATGAAAAACTGTTTTTT
cdr3_aa: CASSPRQANEKLFF

v_call: TRBV18
d_call: -
j_call: TRBJ2-7
clone_size: -
cdr3_nt: TGTGCCAGCTCACCAAGCGGAACCTACGAGCAGTACTTC
cdr3_aa: CASSPSGTYEQYF

v_call: TRBV11-2
d_call: -
j_call: TRBJ1-1
clone_size: -
cdr3_nt: TGTGCCAGCAGCTCATCGGGGACTGAAGCTTTCTTT
cdr3_aa: CASSSSGTEAFF

v_call: TRBV4-1
d_call: TRBD1
j_call: TRBJ1-5
clone_size: -
cdr3_nt: TGCGCCAGCAGCCAAGATAGTACAGGGGGCCGCAATCAGCCCCAGCATTTT
cdr3_aa: CASSQDSTGGRNQPQHF

v_call: TRBV5-1
d_call: TRBD1
j_call: TRBJ2-3
clone_size: -
cdr3_nt: TGCGCCAGCAGCAGTCAGGGGGCTACAGATACGCAGTATTTT
cdr3_aa: CASSSQGATDTQYF

v_call: TRBV19
d_call: -
j_call: TRBJ1-2
clone_size: -
cdr3_nt: TGTGCCAGTAGCTTACAGGCATATGGCTACACCTTC
cdr3_aa: CASSLQAYGYTF

v_call: TRBV27
d_call: TRBD2
j_call: TRBJ2-2
clone_size: -
cdr3_nt: TGTGCCAGCAGCTTCGGACTAGCGGGGACCGGGGAGCTGTTTTTT
cdr3_aa: CASSFGLAGTGELFF

v_call: TRBV2
d_call: TRBD2
j_call: TRBJ2-7
clone_size: -
cdr3_nt: TGTGCCAGTGCCAGACTAGCGGGAGGATCCGAGCAGTACTTC
cdr3_aa: CASARLAGGSEQYF

v_call: TRBV30
d_call: -
j_call: TRBJ1-2
clone_size: once
cdr3_nt: TGTGCCTGGATGTCGCCGCTTGAGGGCTACACCTTC
cdr3_aa: CAWMSPLEGYTF

v_call: TRBV27
d_call: TRBD1
j_call: TRBJ1-1
clone_size: -
cdr3_nt: TGTGCCAGCAGTTTCCGACAGGGCTGGATAGGTGCTTTCTTT
cdr3_aa: CASSFRQGWIGAFF

v_call: TRBV3-1/TRBV3-2
d_call: TRBD2
j_call: TRBJ2-1
clone_size: -
cdr3_nt: TGTGCCAGCAGCCAAGACCCCCAGCGGGAGGGCCAGAATGAGCAGTTCTTC
cdr3_aa: CASSQDPQREGQNEQFF

v_call: TRBV11-2
d_call: TRBD1
j_call: TRBJ1-6
clone_size: -
cdr3_nt: TGTGCCAGCAGCTTAATGGGACAGAGTAATTCACCCCTCCACTTT
cdr3_aa: CASSLMGQSNSPLHF

v_call: TRBV6-5
d_call: TRBD1
j_call: TRBJ1-3
clone_size: -
cdr3_nt: TGTGCCAGCAGCGACAGGGGGTATGGAAACACCATATATTTT
cdr3_aa: CASSDRGYGNTIYF

v_call: TRBV7-9
d_call: -
j_call: TRBJ2-1
clone_size: once
cdr3_nt: TGTGCCAGCAGCTTTGTCGTCGACAATGAGCAGTTCTTC
cdr3_aa: CASSFVVDNEQFF

v_call: TRBV4-1
d_call: TRBD1
j_call: TRBJ2-7
clone_size: once
cdr3_nt: TGCGCCAGCAGCCAGTCCTGGACAGGAGCCTACGAGCAGTACTTC
cdr3_aa: CASSQSWTGAYEQYF

v_call: TRBV30
d_call: -
j_call: TRBJ2-7
clone_size: -
cdr3_nt: TGTGCCTGGAGTGTAGGAGCTTTCGACTACGAGCAGTACTTC
cdr3_aa: CAWSVGAFDYEQYF

v_call: TRBV25-1
d_call: -
j_call: TRBJ1-2
clone_size: -
cdr3_nt: TGTGCCAGCAGCCCCAGGGCCAGCCCCGGCTACACCTTC
cdr3_aa: CASSPRASPGYTF

v_call: TRBV7-2
d_call: -
j_call: TRBJ2-7
clone_size: -
cdr3_nt: TGTGCCAGCAGCTTTAGGGGAAGTACGGGACTGTACTACGAGCAGTACTTC
cdr3_aa: CASSFRGSTGLYYEQYF